This T cell receptor beta chain was retrieved from a study of cytomegalovirus exposure and HLA in healthy donors. The CDR3 length is 12 residues. Looked up from germline, CDR1 is MNHEY and CDR2 is SVGAGI. Trimming removed 3 bases from V and 8 bases from J, with 10 bases in between. This PCR relied on a set of 60 Vbeta primers and 13 Jbeta primers. Measured with immunoSEQ multiplex PCR; TCRdb has only the in-frame clones, and not every one. The table lists 65,000 to 75,000 clones, roughly two thirds of them singletons, with more than 2% in the top ten. This clone occurred once. This chain uses TRBV6-5 with TRBJ1-2; D not resolved. The clonotype comes from a woman aged 25 to 39 in good health and CMV-seronegative. Material: PBMCs. CDR3 DNA: TGTGCCAGCAGTTATGAGGGTGCGGGCTACACCTTC. Its translation: CASSYEGAGYTF.